This is a list of T cell receptor beta chains from one sample in a study of cytomegalovirus exposure and HLA in healthy donors. Assay used: immunoSEQ multiplex PCR; TCRdb lists only in-frame clones, some missing. The sample holds 90,000 to 95,000 clones, more than 75% seen once. Input material: PBMCs. The source is a young man in good health and CMV-seronegative. Both conserved end residues are part of each CDR3. A D gene is named only where the DNA matches it firmly. Only some rows state a clone size, as once, few, many or a class for expanded clones.

>.|TRBV7-9|.|TRBJ2-4
TGTGCCAGCAGCTTAATAGGAGGGTCCAACATTCAGTACTTC
CASSLIGGSNIQYF
>.|TRBV27|.|TRBJ1-4
TGTGCCAGCAGACTATTCGGAGGGACGGAGATTCTAACTAATGAAAAACTGTTTTTT
CASRLFGGTEILTNEKLFF
>.|TRBV19|.|TRBJ2-7
TGTGCCAGTAGTATAAAGGCACAGAACTCCTACGAGCAGTACTTC
CASSIKAQNSYEQYF
>.|TRBV7-9|.|TRBJ1-2
TGTGCCAGCAGCTTACGTGATGGCTACACCTTC
CASSLRDGYTF
>TRBD1|TRBV5-1|once|TRBJ2-1
TGCGCCAGCAGCCCGACCAGACAGGGGTTTGAGCAGTTCTTC
CASSPTRQGFEQFF
>.|TRBV7-9|.|TRBJ2-3
TGTTCCAGCAGCCCTTTCCCCCAGGGGACAGATACGCAGTATTTT
CSSSPFPQGTDTQYF
>TRBD2|TRBV7-9|.|TRBJ2-5
TGTGCCAGCAGCTTAGAAGGAGCGGGGCGGGGAGAGACCCAGTACTTC
CASSLEGAGRGETQYF
>.|TRBV5-5|.|TRBJ1-5
TGTGCCAGCAGCTTACAGGGTAATCAGCCCCAGCATTTT
CASSLQGNQPQHF
>.|TRBV7-9|.|TRBJ2-3
TGTGCCAGCAGCTCATCGGGGGTCCTGCTTAGCACAGATACGCAGTATTTT
CASSSSGVLLSTDTQYF
>.|TRBV5-1|once|TRBJ1-4
TGCGCCAGCAGACCGGGGGGAGCAATTAATGAAAAACTGTTTTTT
CASRPGGAINEKLFF
>.|TRBV7-9|.|TRBJ1-1
TGTGCCAGCCTCGGGCCCGGGAGGGGGGGGGATAGGGCTGAAGCTTTCTTT
CASLGPGRGGDRAEAFF
>TRBD1|TRBV27|.|TRBJ1-1
TGTGCCAGCAGGCGGACAGGGGACACTGAAGCTTTCTTT
CASRRTGDTEAFF
>.|TRBV13|.|TRBJ1-1
TGTGCCAGCAGCGCCTTGGGGAGGAACACTGAAGCTTTCTTT
CASSALGRNTEAFF
>.|TRBV7-9|.|TRBJ2-7
TGTTCCAGCAGCTTCCCAGGTTCGCACGAGCAGTACTTC
CSSSFPGSHEQYF
>.|TRBV9|.|TRBJ1-2
TGTGCCAGCAGCGCGACAGTTCCTAACTATGGCTACACCTTC
CASSATVPNYGYTF
>TRBD2|TRBV5-6|.|TRBJ2-1
TGTGCCAGCAGCACACGGGGGGTGTCCTACAATGAGCAGTTCTTC
CASSTRGVSYNEQFF
>TRBD1|TRBV25-1|.|TRBJ2-2
TGTGCCAGCAGTGAACGGACAGGGGCTGGCGGGGAGCTGTTTTTT
CASSERTGAGGELFF
>.|TRBV6-1|.|TRBJ2-3
TGTGCCACCTCTTACTCGGGAGATGGGACAGATACGCAGTATTTT
CATSYSGDGTDTQYF
>.|TRBV9|.|TRBJ1-2
TGTGCCAGCAGCCTTCCGACAGATAACTATGGCTACACCTTC
CASSLPTDNYGYTF
>.|TRBV18|.|TRBJ1-5
TGTGCCAGCTCACCAAGGGACAACAATCAGCCCCAGCATTTT
CASSPRDNNQPQHF
>TRBD1|TRBV6-6|.|TRBJ1-5
TGTGCCAGCTCTACAGGGGGATACCAGCCCCAGCATTTT
CASSTGGYQPQHF
>.|TRBV14|.|TRBJ2-1
TGTGCCAGCAGCCAAGGGCCGGGTACTTACAATGAGCAGTTCTTC
CASSQGPGTYNEQFF
>.|TRBV7-9|.|TRBJ2-5
TGTTCCAGCAGCCTCGGACAGCTACAAGAGACCCAGTACTTC
CSSSLGQLQETQYF
>.|TRBV28|.|TRBJ2-4
TGTGCCAGCAGTTTACGAGTTAGAGTCCTATTAGCCAAAAACATTCAGTACTTC
CASSLRVRVLLAKNIQYF
>TRBD1|TRBV29-1|.|TRBJ1-2
TGCAGCGTTGCAACAGGGGTTGGCTACACCTTC
CSVATGVGYTF
>TRBD1|TRBV19|.|TRBJ2-1
TGTGCCAGTAGTATAGTGATATATGGGACAGGGGGGTACAATGAGCAGTTCTTC
CASSIVIYGTGGYNEQFF
>.|TRBV7-2|.|TRBJ2-1
TGTGCCAGCAGCCCCAGACCAGGGGCGAGTGAGCAGTTCTTC
CASSPRPGASEQFF
>.|TRBV4-1|.|TRBJ1-1
TGCGCCAGCAGCCAGATACAGGACACTGAAGCTTTCTTT
CASSQIQDTEAFF
>.|TRBV5-1|.|TRBJ2-5
TGCGCCAGCAGTAACGGACAGACTGCGTACCAAGAGACCCAGTACTTC
CASSNGQTAYQETQYF
>TRBD1|TRBV15|few|TRBJ2-2
TGTGCCACCAGCAGCGGGACAGGGGACACCGGGGAGCTGTTTTTT
CATSSGTGDTGELFF
>.|TRBV2|.|TRBJ1-1
TGTGCCAGCAGGGATTACAGGGAAAATAAGAACACTGAAGCTTTCTTT
CASRDYRENKNTEAFF
>TRBD1|TRBV9|.|TRBJ2-1
TGTGCCAGCAGCCCAGGGACAGGCTACAGCAATGAGCAGTTCTTC
CASSPGTGYSNEQFF
>TRBD1|TRBV7-6|.|TRBJ1-2
TGTGCCAGCAGCCCGCCGGGACAGGGGTCTGGCTACACCTTC
CASSPPGQGSGYTF
>.|TRBV7-8|once|TRBJ2-4
TGTGCCAGCAGCTTAGCCTTGTCAGGGAAAAACATTCAGTACTTC
CASSLALSGKNIQYF
>.|TRBV7-3|.|TRBJ2-5
TGTGCCAGCAGTTTTCAGGGTGGCCAAGAGACCCAGTACTTC
CASSFQGGQETQYF
>.|TRBV10-3|.|TRBJ1-3
TGTGCCATCAGCCCCCAGGCAGATTTTGGAAACACCATATATTTT
CAISPQADFGNTIYF
>.|TRBV6-9|.|TRBJ1-5
TGTGCCAGCAGTTCAGGTCGGCAGAATCAGCCCCAGCATTTT
CASSSGRQNQPQHF
>.|TRBV9|.|TRBJ2-7
TGTGCCAGCAGCGATCCAACAGATTTCTCCTACGAGCAGTACTTC
CASSDPTDFSYEQYF
>TRBD1|TRBV7-2|.|TRBJ2-2
TGTGCCAGCAGCCGAACCGGGACAGTGAACACCGGGGAGCTGTTTTTT
CASSRTGTVNTGELFF
>.|TRBV7-2|.|TRBJ1-2
TGTGCCAGCAGCTTAGATGAGCAGGGAGGGGACTATGGCTACACCTTC
CASSLDEQGGDYGYTF
>TRBD2|TRBV15|.|TRBJ2-3
TGTGCCACCAGCAGAGATCCGTCCAGCGGGGGGGAAGATACGCAGTATTTT
CATSRDPSSGGEDTQYF
>.|TRBV11-2|.|TRBJ1-1
TGTGCCAGCAGCCGAAGCGGGGGCGCCACTGAAGCTTTCTTT
CASSRSGGATEAFF
>TRBD2|TRBV15|.|TRBJ2-1
TGTGCCACCAGCAGAGATTATGGCGAGCGGGGCTACAATGAGCAGTTCTTC
CATSRDYGERGYNEQFF